A selection of T cell receptor beta chains follows, all from one sample in a study of T-cell reconstitution after alpha-beta-depleted transplantation in children. TCRdb itself ran the PCR reads through MiXCR, one entry per CDR3 protein. The data contain about 350,000 distinct CDR3 sequences, 15% to 20% of them singletons. The material sequenced was PBMCs, mostly from graft donor cells, taken 360 days after TCRalphabeta/CD19-depleted stem cell transplant. The receptors here all came from a male patient aged 2 to 10 who had a stem cell transplant for acute lymphoblastic leukemia, so the T cells may come from the graft donor. The CDR3 runs from the conserved cysteine through the conserved F or W. A D gene is named only where the DNA matches it firmly. Only some rows state a clone size, as once, few, many or a class for expanded clones.

DNA,CDR3,D,V,J,size
TGTGCCAGCAGCGTAGGTAGCGGGAGCTCCTACGAGCAGTACTTC,CASSVGSGSSYEQYF,TRBD2,TRBV9,TRBJ2-7,NA
TGTGCCAGCAGTGCAGCCGGGACTAGCGGAGACAATGAGCAGTTCTTC,CASSAAGTSGDNEQFF,TRBD2,TRBV12-3/TRBV12-4,TRBJ2-1,many
TGTGCCAGCTGTAAGAGGACAGGGGAGATAACCGGGGAGCTGTTTTTT,CASCKRTGEITGELFF,TRBD1,TRBV3-1,TRBJ2-2,few
TGTGCCAGCAGTTTTCAGGCGAACACCGGGGAGCTGTTTTTT,CASSFQANTGELFF,NA,TRBV28,TRBJ2-2,many
TGTGCCAGCAGTTCGCTAGCGGGAGGGATGATCAATGAGCAGTTCTTC,CASSSLAGGMINEQFF,TRBD2,TRBV5-6,TRBJ2-1,many
TGTGCCAGCAGCTTCACCTCGACCGGGACAGGGCACTACGAGCAGTACTTC,CASSFTSTGTGHYEQYF,TRBD1,TRBV7-8,TRBJ2-7,many
TGTGCCAGCAGTCCCGGAGGGAGGATCTCTGGGGCCAACGTCCTGACTTTC,CASSPGGRISGANVLTF,NA,TRBV12-3/TRBV12-4,TRBJ2-6,NA
TGCGCCAGCAGTGAGCCGGGACACCCCAATGAGCAGTTCTTC,CASSEPGHPNEQFF,NA,TRBV10-1,TRBJ2-1,NA
TGTGCCAGCAGCAACAGAGGGGGCAGCGAGAGCTCCTACAATGAGCAGTTCTTC,CASSNRGGSESSYNEQFF,NA,TRBV21-1,TRBJ2-1,NA
TGCAGCGCGAAGGGGGGGATGAGGGCAGATACGCAGTATTTT,CSAKGGMRADTQYF,NA,TRBV29-1,TRBJ2-3,NA
TGCGCCAGCAGCTTTGGAAGCGGGAGAGGTAGCGAGCAGTACTTC,CASSFGSGRGSEQYF,TRBD2,TRBV5-1,TRBJ2-7,NA
TGTGCCAGCAGTGATGCGGGAACCTCCTACAATGAGCAGTTCTTC,CASSDAGTSYNEQFF,NA,TRBV2,TRBJ2-1,few
TGTGCCAGCAGCTTGGGCGGGATCCTAGCCAAAAACATTCAGTACTTC,CASSLGGILAKNIQYF,NA,TRBV5-6,TRBJ2-4,few
TGTGCCAGCAGCGCGGACAGGGGCGGAGAGACCCAGTACTTC,CASSADRGGETQYF,TRBD1,TRBV2,TRBJ2-5,few
TGCAGTGCTCAGCCCCCCGGGACAGGGGCCTACGAGCAGTACTTC,CSAQPPGTGAYEQYF,TRBD1,TRBV20-1,TRBJ2-7,NA
TGTGCCACCTGGAAGAGGACAGATAAGCTGGTTCAGATAAGCTCCTACGAGCAGTACTTC,CATWKRTDKLVQISSYEQYF,NA,TRBV24-1,TRBJ2-7,many
TGTGCCAGCAGCTGGGACCATACTCGCACAGATACGCAGTATTTT,CASSWDHTRTDTQYF,NA,TRBV7-2,TRBJ2-3,NA
TGTGCCAGCAGTTACTCCAGCGTGCAAGAGACCCAGTACTTC,CASSYSSVQETQYF,NA,TRBV6-2/TRBV6-3,TRBJ2-5,NA
TGTGCCAGCAGTTTTCCGATTAGGCTGGGAGGCACAGATACGCAGTATTTT,CASSFPIRLGGTDTQYF,NA,TRBV12-3/TRBV12-4,TRBJ2-3,few
TGTGCCAGCAGCCGTGACAGTTCCAAAAACATTCAGTACTTC,CASSRDSSKNIQYF,NA,TRBV5-5,TRBJ2-4,few
TGTGCCACCAGTGAACTGGACAGGGCGGGTGAGCAGTTCTTC,CATSELDRAGEQFF,TRBD1,TRBV24-1,TRBJ2-1,NA
TGCAGCGTCCGACTAGCGGGAGTCGACGAGCAGTACTTC,CSVRLAGVDEQYF,TRBD2,TRBV29-1,TRBJ2-7,few